The rows below give T cell receptor beta chains drawn from one sample of a study of blood T cell repertoires in COVID-19. The repertoire was sequenced with immunoSEQ multiplex PCR; TCRdb's copy has only in-frame clones and lacks some. The repertoire holds 100,000 to 150,000 clones, 81% seen once, with roughly 9% in the top ten. Sequencing was carried out using peripheral blood. The receptors originated from a woman aged 55-75 years with active or convalescent COVID-19. Each CDR3 is given with its conserved first and last residue. The order of the fields is V gene, D gene, J gene, clone size, CDR3 DNA, CDR3 protein. D genes are given only for firm matches. Clone size is not always given. Where it is, it says once, few, many or a class for expanded clones.

>TRBV28|TRBD1|TRBJ1-1|NA
TGTGCCAGCAGTCCCGGGGGACAGGGAAGGGCTGAAGCTTTCTTT
CASSPGGQGRAEAFF
>TRBV30|TRBD2|TRBJ2-1|NA
TGTGCCTGGAGAGTCCCCAGGACTAGCTCCCATGAGCAGTTCTTC
CAWRVPRTSSHEQFF
>TRBV6-5|NA|TRBJ1-4|once
TGTGCCAGCAGGGGCCCTAATGAAAAACTGTTTTTT
CASRGPNEKLFF
>TRBV5-1|NA|TRBJ1-6|NA
TGCGCCAGCAGCTTGGATCTTAATTCACCCCTCCACTTT
CASSLDLNSPLHF
>TRBV20-1|NA|TRBJ1-5|NA
TGCAGTGCTAGTGTCGGGGAACAGCCCCAGCATTTT
CSASVGEQPQHF
>TRBV5-1|NA|TRBJ1-1|NA
TGCGCCAGCAGCTTGGCGTCGGGGGTTGGCAGGAACACTGAAGCTTTCTTT
CASSLASGVGRNTEAFF
>TRBV4-1|TRBD2|TRBJ2-3|NA
TGCGCCAGCAGCCCCCTCTTAGCGGGGGGACCCAACACAGATACGCAGTATTTT
CASSPLLAGGPNTDTQYF
>TRBV27|NA|TRBJ1-4|many
TGTGCCAGCAGTTTATGGCAGGGCAATGAAAAACTGTTTTTT
CASSLWQGNEKLFF
>TRBV19|TRBD2|TRBJ2-3|NA
TGTGCCAGTACCTACTCCCCAGCGGGAGAGGGGGATACGCAGTATTTT
CASTYSPAGEGDTQYF
>TRBV9|NA|TRBJ2-2|NA
TGTGCCAGCAGCGACCTAGTGGCCGGAACCGGGGAGCTGTTTTTT
CASSDLVAGTGELFF
>TRBV28|NA|TRBJ1-2|few
TGTGCCAGCCTTCAGATTAACTATGGCTACACCTTC
CASLQINYGYTF
>TRBV7-8|NA|TRBJ1-4|NA
TGTGCCAGCAGGAGAGATGGGGGGGCAACTAATGAAAAACTGTTTTTT
CASRRDGGATNEKLFF
>TRBV6-2/TRBV6-3|NA|TRBJ1-4|NA
TGTGCCAGCAGCCTCAGGTGGGCCCGAGAAAAACTGTTTTTT
CASSLRWAREKLFF
>TRBV14|TRBD2|TRBJ2-1|once
TGTGCCAGCAGCCAAGATGTGGCTAGCGGGTACTACAATGAGCAGTTCTTC
CASSQDVASGYYNEQFF
>TRBV18|NA|TRBJ1-1|NA
TGTGCCAGCTCACCAACCAGGGAGGACACTGAAGCTTTCTTT
CASSPTREDTEAFF
>TRBV27|TRBD2|TRBJ2-2|NA
TGTGCCAGCAGTTTATCGATTCAAGCGGGAGGCAACACCGGGGAGCTGTTTTTT
CASSLSIQAGGNTGELFF
>TRBV9|NA|TRBJ1-3|NA
TGTGCCAGCAGCGTAACTGAAGGGGCGAACACCATATATTTT
CASSVTEGANTIYF
>TRBV11-2|NA|TRBJ1-6|NA
TGTGCCAGCAGCGCGGGGGGACATAATTCACCCCTCCACTTT
CASSAGGHNSPLHF
>TRBV2|TRBD1|TRBJ1-6|NA
TGTGCCAGCAGCGGACAGGGGGGGAATTCACCCCTCCACTTT
CASSGQGGNSPLHF
>TRBV4-2|TRBD2|TRBJ2-2|NA
TGTGCCAGCAGCCAAGAGGTACTAGCGGGGCGCACCGGGGAGCTGTTTTTT
CASSQEVLAGRTGELFF
>TRBV6-5|NA|TRBJ1-3|NA
TGTGCCAGCAGCTCCCACAGCTCTGGAAACACCATATATTTT
CASSSHSSGNTIYF
>TRBV29-1|NA|TRBJ2-7|NA
TGCAGCGGCCGTAGCTCCTACGAGCAGTACTTC
CSGRSSYEQYF
>TRBV7-9|TRBD1|TRBJ1-2|NA
TGTGCCAGCAGCCGGGGGACAGGGGGTTTGGACTATGGCTACACCTTC
CASSRGTGGLDYGYTF
>TRBV11-3|NA|TRBJ2-1|NA
TGTGCCAGCAGCCCTGGTGCTGACAGCTACAATGAGCAGTTCTTC
CASSPGADSYNEQFF
>TRBV11-2|NA|TRBJ1-1|NA
TGTGCCAGCAGCCCGGGAAGGAACACTGAAGCTTTCTTT
CASSPGRNTEAFF
>TRBV12-3/TRBV12-4|NA|TRBJ1-2|NA
TGTGCCAGCAGTTTACTGGGGCAAATCGGCTACACCTTC
CASSLLGQIGYTF
>TRBV15|NA|TRBJ2-3|few
TGTGCCACCAGCAGAGATGAGGGGGGGCTGGACACAGATACGCAGTATTTT
CATSRDEGGLDTDTQYF
>TRBV28|TRBD2|TRBJ2-3|NA
TGTGCCACCGTACACGACAGGGGCAGGACTAGCGGGGGTCATGCAGATACGCAGTATTTT
CATVHDRGRTSGGHADTQYF
>TRBV6-5|TRBD1|TRBJ1-6|NA
TGTGCCACCATGGGACAGCGGTATAATTCACCCCTCCACTTT
CATMGQRYNSPLHF
>TRBV10-3|NA|TRBJ2-3|NA
TGTGCCATGGGGGGGGGCGGAGATACGCAGTATTTT
CAMGGGGDTQYF
>TRBV6-5|NA|TRBJ1-2|NA
TGTGCCAGCAGGTACACCGCGTTGGAGGGCTACACCTTC
CASRYTALEGYTF
>TRBV10-3|TRBD1|TRBJ1-1|NA
TGTGCCATCAGGACGACAGGGGAAACTGAAGCTTTCTTT
CAIRTTGETEAFF
>TRBV5-1|TRBD1|TRBJ1-3|NA
TGCGCCAGCAGCCATATACCAACGGACAGGGGGCTCTCTGGAAACACCATATATTTT
CASSHIPTDRGLSGNTIYF
>TRBV30|NA|TRBJ1-4|NA
TGTGCCTGGAGTGTGGGGGCTAAGGACTATGAAAAACTGTTTTTT
CAWSVGAKDYEKLFF
>TRBV9|TRBD2|TRBJ2-1|NA
TGTGCCAGCAGCCTCCGACTAGCGGCCTACAATGAGCAGTTCTTC
CASSLRLAAYNEQFF
>TRBV7-8|NA|TRBJ1-2|NA
TGTGCCAGCAGCTTAGAATGGGGGGATCACTATGGCTACACCTTC
CASSLEWGDHYGYTF
>TRBV3-1/TRBV3-2|NA|TRBJ1-2|NA
TGTGCCAGCAGCGCCGCCCCGGCGGGTAGTCCGGGCTACACCTTC
CASSAAPAGSPGYTF
>TRBV27|NA|TRBJ1-1|NA
TGTGCCAGCAGGGACAGCATGAACACTGAAGCTTTCTTT
CASRDSMNTEAFF
>TRBV19|TRBD2|TRBJ2-1|NA
TGTGCCGGTACCTCGCCCGGGACTAGCGGTTACAATGAGCAGTTCTTC
CAGTSPGTSGYNEQFF
>TRBV6-5|NA|TRBJ1-1|NA
TGTGCCAGCAACCAGGGGTCAGAAGCTTTCTTT
CASNQGSEAFF
>TRBV28|NA|TRBJ2-3|NA
TGTGCCAGCAGTGGGACTTTTAGTGGGCTCACAGATACGCAGTATTTT
CASSGTFSGLTDTQYF
>TRBV7-6|TRBD2|TRBJ2-7|NA
TGTGCCAGCAGCTTAGTTATGGGAGGGAGCTCCTACGAGCAGTACTTC
CASSLVMGGSSYEQYF
>TRBV6-6|NA|TRBJ1-3|NA
TGTGCCAGCAGTTCCCTCGCGGCCTCTGGAAACACCATATATTTT
CASSSLAASGNTIYF
>TRBV11-3|TRBD1|TRBJ2-2|many
TGTGCCAGCAGCTTAAGACAGGGCACCGGGGAGCTGTTTTTT
CASSLRQGTGELFF
>TRBV6-5|TRBD1|TRBJ1-1|NA
TGTGCCAGCAGTTACTTGAGACAGGGGGGGACTGAAGCTTTCTTT
CASSYLRQGGTEAFF
>TRBV7-8|TRBD2|TRBJ2-3|NA
TGTGCCAGCAGCGTCCGACTAGCGGCCCCGGATACGCAGTATTTT
CASSVRLAAPDTQYF
>TRBV7-9|TRBD1|TRBJ1-4|NA
TGTGCCAGCAGCCGGGACAGTAATGAAAAACTGTTTTTT
CASSRDSNEKLFF
>TRBV6-5|TRBD2|TRBJ2-7|NA
TGTGCCAGCAGTAGGACTAGCGGGAGTTCCTACGAGCAGTACTTC
CASSRTSGSSYEQYF
>TRBV19|NA|TRBJ1-5|few
TGTGCCAGTACCGACCCGGGGGGCAATCAGCCCCAGCATTTT
CASTDPGGNQPQHF
>TRBV28|NA|TRBJ1-5|NA
TGTGCCAGCAGTTTAGGGGGGGGCCTCAATCAGCCCCAGCATTTT
CASSLGGGLNQPQHF
>TRBV9|NA|TRBJ2-2|NA
TGTGCCAGCAGCCGCGGGGGCGGTACCGGGGAGCTGTTTTTT
CASSRGGGTGELFF
>TRBV19|TRBD1|TRBJ2-7|NA
TGTGCCAGTAGTATAAGTGGACAGGGACCCTACGAGCAGTACTTC
CASSISGQGPYEQYF
>TRBV4-1|TRBD2|TRBJ2-1|NA
TGCGCCAGCAGCCACACCGGGACTAGCGGTTACAATGAGCAGTTCTTC
CASSHTGTSGYNEQFF